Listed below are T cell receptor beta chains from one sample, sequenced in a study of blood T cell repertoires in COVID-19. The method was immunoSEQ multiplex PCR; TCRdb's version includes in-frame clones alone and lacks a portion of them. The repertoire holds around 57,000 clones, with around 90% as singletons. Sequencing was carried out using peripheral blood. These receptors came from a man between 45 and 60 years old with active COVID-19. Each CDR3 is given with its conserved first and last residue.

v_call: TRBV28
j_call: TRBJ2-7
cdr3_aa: CASSSGQHYEQYF

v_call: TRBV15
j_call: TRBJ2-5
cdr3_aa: CATSSANPETQYF

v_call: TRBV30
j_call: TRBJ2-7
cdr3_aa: CACSAGGLVEQYF

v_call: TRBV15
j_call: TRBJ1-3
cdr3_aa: CATSRDRVPQQARNTIYF

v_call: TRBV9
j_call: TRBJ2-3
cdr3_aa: CASSVAWGGGTDTQYF

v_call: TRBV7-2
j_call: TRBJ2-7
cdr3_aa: CASSWTGSEQYF

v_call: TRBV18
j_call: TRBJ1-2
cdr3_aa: CASSPPPTETNYGYTF

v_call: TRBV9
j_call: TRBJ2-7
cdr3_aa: CASSVSPWQGVDEQYF

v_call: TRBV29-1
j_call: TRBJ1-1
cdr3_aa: CSEEGRENTEAFF

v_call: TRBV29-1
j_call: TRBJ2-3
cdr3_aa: CSVSGRAVVTDTQYF

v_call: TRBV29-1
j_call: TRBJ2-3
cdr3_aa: CSVRRSAPDTQYF